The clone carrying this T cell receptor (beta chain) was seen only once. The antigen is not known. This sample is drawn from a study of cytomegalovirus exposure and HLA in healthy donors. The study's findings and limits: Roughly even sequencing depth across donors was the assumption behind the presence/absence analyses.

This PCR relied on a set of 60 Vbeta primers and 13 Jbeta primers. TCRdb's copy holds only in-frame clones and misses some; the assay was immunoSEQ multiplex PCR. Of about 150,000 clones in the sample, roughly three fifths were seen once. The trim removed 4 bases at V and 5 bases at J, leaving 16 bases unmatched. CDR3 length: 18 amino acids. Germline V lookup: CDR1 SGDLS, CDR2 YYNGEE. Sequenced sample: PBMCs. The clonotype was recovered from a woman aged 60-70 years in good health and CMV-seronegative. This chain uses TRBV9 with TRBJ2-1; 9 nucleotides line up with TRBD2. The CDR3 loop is CASSPIRGGGLANNEQFF. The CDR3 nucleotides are TGTGCCAGCAGCCCCATCAGGGGGGGTGGACTAGCGAACAATGAGCAGTTCTTC.